This is a list of T cell receptor beta chains from one sample in a study of beta chain features in type 1 diabetes. Generated by immunoSEQ multiplex PCR, the TCRdb table keeps only in-frame clones and is missing some. Of about 330,000 clones in the sample, approximately 9.9% were seen once. Sequenced: naive CD4+ T cells from blood. Every receptor here comes from a woman younger than 45 in good health. CDR3s leave out the opening cysteine and the closing phenylalanine or tryptophan.

TRBV6-5 | ASSYEGTSGSNEQF
TRBV28 | ASSFAQASYGYT
TRBV4-3 | ASSNEAGTGGNIQY
TRBV5-6 | ASSPPDEQGGTGELF
TRBV15 | ATSILSGELF
TRBV28 | ASSSGQNTEAF
TRBV30 | AWRKAGPDNEQF
TRBV7-9 | ASSLAVTTAHNEQF
TRBV19 | ASSARGSAGANVLT
TRBV7-2 | ASRRGGLAGESYEQY
TRBV6-5 | ASSYSRRGNEKLF
TRBV7-2 | ASSPGLAVGTGELF
TRBV28 | ASTRTGVAYEQY
TRBV7-9 | ASRSEDWRRGYNEQF
TRBV5-1 | ASSMGRTEAF
TRBV11-1 | ASSLNSAEETQY
TRBV4-3 | ASSQERAGDKDTQY
TRBV14 | ASSQVTSGVTGELF